The rows below give T cell receptor beta chains drawn from one sample of a study of identifying expanded T cells in peripheral blood. The data were produced by immunoSEQ multiplex PCR, yet TCRdb's version contains in-frame clones alone and is incomplete. The sample lists over 100,000 clones, less than 90% seen once, with 7% to 9% in the top ten. Sequencing used blood. Receptor source: a person between 18 and 75 years old in good health. Each CDR3 is given without its conserved first and last residue. D genes are given only for firm matches. Clone size is given for some rows only: seen once, a few or many times, or a class if the clone is expanded.

D,J,V,size,CDR3
TRBD1,TRBJ2-7,TRBV6-6,-,ASSTQWTGGGEQY
TRBD1,TRBJ2-2,TRBV11-1,-,ASSQQGAVTGELF
-,TRBJ2-7,TRBV30,-,AWSRSNEQY
TRBD1,TRBJ2-3,TRBV27,once,ASRGQGTDTQY
TRBD1,TRBJ1-2,TRBV29-1,-,SVILDRGDYGYT
-,TRBJ2-2,TRBV7-2,-,ASSLRGTGELF
-,TRBJ2-7,TRBV28,-,ASSTRRVEQY
-,TRBJ1-5,TRBV4-1,-,ASSQVLGETSYQPQH
-,TRBJ2-7,TRBV9,-,ASSARFEASYYEQY
TRBD2,TRBJ2-3,TRBV9,-,ASSVVGGGFSTDTQY
-,TRBJ2-7,TRBV7-2,once,ASSFGSGQYEQY
TRBD2,TRBJ2-3,TRBV11-2,-,ASSFRLAGGSTDTQY
-,TRBJ1-3,TRBV30,-,AWSVAGKLGNTIY
TRBD1,TRBJ1-1,TRBV5-4,-,ASSPQGYTEAF
-,TRBJ2-1,TRBV5-1,few,ASRDPVSYNEQF
-,TRBJ2-2,TRBV30,-,AWSVGVYTRFNGPNTGELF
TRBD1,TRBJ1-1,TRBV30,-,ACKLRTGLNTEAF
-,TRBJ1-1,TRBV2,once,ASRPYGSFGTEAF
-,TRBJ1-2,TRBV7-2,-,ASSLVGGQRTVNYGYT
TRBD1,TRBJ2-1,TRBV7-9,-,ASSLGRDRVDHEQF
TRBD2,TRBJ2-3,TRBV2,-,AIHSGLSTDTQY
-,TRBJ2-7,TRBV4-1,-,ASSQEPTFPYEQY
-,TRBJ1-5,TRBV28,-,ASSTFGGGMMGQPQH
-,TRBJ1-1,TRBV5-1,once,ASSSWGGDTEAF
-,TRBJ2-2,TRBV7-2,-,ASSQEGGGNTGELF
-,TRBJ2-7,TRBV6-6,-,ASSYSKGYEQY
TRBD2,TRBJ2-3,TRBV6-5,-,ASRTGGGRADTQY
-,TRBJ2-5,TRBV2,-,ASSTELETQY
TRBD2,TRBJ2-7,TRBV6-5,-,ASSYSLAGGSYEQY
-,TRBJ2-3,TRBV2,-,ASSEVGTLY
TRBD1,TRBJ2-2,TRBV5-1,-,ASSAPGTGVGGELF
TRBD2,TRBJ2-3,TRBV4-1,once,ASSLGSGSGTDTQY
-,TRBJ2-3,TRBV7-5,-,ARPRVGNTDTQY
-,TRBJ2-1,TRBV5-4,-,ASSLESGKYNEQF
-,TRBJ1-1,TRBV7-8,-,ASSITGNTEAF
-,TRBJ2-3,TRBV30,-,AWSVAGTDTQY
TRBD1,TRBJ2-1,TRBV2,-,ATLRMDRGDNEQF
-,TRBJ1-3,TRBV27,-,ASRGNTGNTIY